Listed below are T cell receptor beta chains from one sample, sequenced in a study of shared clonotypes between healthy human individuals. Generated by immunoSEQ multiplex PCR, the TCRdb table keeps only in-frame clones and is missing some. Of roughly 760,000 clones listed, 74% are singletons. The source material was memory CD4+ T cells sorted from blood. Every receptor here comes from a woman in her thirties in good health. The conserved cysteine and the conserved F or W are not part of the CDR3 here. Each record gives: D gene, clone size, V gene, CDR3 protein. The D gene is left open where the match is weak. Clone size is given for some rows only: seen once, a few or many times, or a class if the clone is expanded.

TRBD1 . TRBV5-6 ASSSWTGNEQY
TRBD1 . TRBV6-6 ASRPTETGSFLKAF
. . TRBV4-1 ASSLGIQETQY
TRBD1 many TRBV5-1 ASSFGDRDTGELF
. . TRBV19 ASSPNGVRTDTQY
TRBD1 once TRBV5-4 ASSSQPGQGAGELF
. . TRBV14 ASSHWAGDTQY
TRBD2 . TRBV5-1 ASSLWGSGSADTQY
TRBD2 . TRBV7-3 ASTQLAGGGHEQF
TRBD2 . TRBV5-1 ASSFLAGGNDNEQF
TRBD2 . TRBV4-1 ASSQEKRDGRSEQF
TRBD2 . TRBV27 ASSKLAGTYEQY
. . TRBV7-2 ASSFGRNGDEQF
. . TRBV4-2 ASSQDLGGSGYEQY
. . TRBV11-2 ASSWAGDTQY
TRBD2 . TRBV27 ASSRLAGGINEQF
TRBD2 . TRBV5-1 ASSLAPGSGSTDTQY
TRBD1 . TRBV5-1 ASSLAWTGDLLPSYEQY
. few TRBV28 ASRSGEARDGETQY
. once TRBV4-2 ASSQEWRDYEQY
. few TRBV25-1 ASSFGPISTGNTIY
TRBD2 . TRBV25-1 ASSGLAGEVHEQY
. . TRBV11-2 ASSNSGNTIY
. . TRBV21-1 ASSKAGTGRIFCEKLF
. . TRBV7-9 ASSLNPGPYGYT
. . TRBV4-1 ASSQDPSLTEAF
. once TRBV5-1 ASSQQDPSRNIQY
TRBD1 . TRBV2 ASSGQGLGTNEKLF
. . TRBV4-1 ASSQDLWEDNEQF
. . TRBV28 ASSLVQGTGELF
TRBD2 . TRBV7-8 ASSLIGGGLETQY
. . TRBV7-9 ASSLARQGLTTNEKLF
TRBD1 . TRBV29-1 SVIGQGGEKLF
TRBD1 . TRBV27 ASSLAGQGTEAF
TRBD2 . TRBV6-5 ASSYGRASGFAEQF
. . TRBV6-1 ASKELTGANVLT
. . TRBV6-6 ASSYFADTEAF
. . TRBV27 ASSLFGEADTQY
TRBD1 . TRBV5-1 ASSPGTVTYTQY
TRBD1 . TRBV5-1 ASSYGTGVYEQY
. many TRBV15 ATSVPGNQRNQPQH
TRBD1 few TRBV7-8 ASSTGQGLEQY
. . TRBV4-1 ASSQALGTAYEQY